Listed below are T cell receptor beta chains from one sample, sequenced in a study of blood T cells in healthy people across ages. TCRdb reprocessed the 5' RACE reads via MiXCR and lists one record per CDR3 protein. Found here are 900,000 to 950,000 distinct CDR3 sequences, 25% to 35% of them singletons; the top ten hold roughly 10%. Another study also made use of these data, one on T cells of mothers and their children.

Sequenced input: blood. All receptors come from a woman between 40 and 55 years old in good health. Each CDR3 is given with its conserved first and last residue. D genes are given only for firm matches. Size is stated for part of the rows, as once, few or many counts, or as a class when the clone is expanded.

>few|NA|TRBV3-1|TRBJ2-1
CAGSLERGGDINEQFF
TGTGCCGGCAGCCTAGAGAGGGGAGGGGACATCAATGAGCAGTTCTTC
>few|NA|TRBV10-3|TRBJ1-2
CAISAAETGYGYTF
TGTGCCATCAGTGCTGCAGAGACCGGGTATGGCTACACCTTC
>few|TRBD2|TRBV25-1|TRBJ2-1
CASSEFGALAGVTNEQFF
TGTGCCAGCAGTGAATTTGGGGCTCTAGCGGGGGTAACCAATGAGCAGTTCTTC
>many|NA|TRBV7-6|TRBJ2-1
CASSGTGTLYNEQFF
TGTGCCAGCAGCGGAACCGGGACGTTATACAATGAGCAGTTCTTC
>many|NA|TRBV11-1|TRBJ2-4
CASSLVSSFQYF
TGTGCCAGCAGCCTAGTTTCGAGCTTTCAGTACTTC
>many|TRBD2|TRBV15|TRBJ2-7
CATSRDRGGEQYF
TGTGCCACCAGCAGAGATCGGGGGGGCGAGCAGTACTTC
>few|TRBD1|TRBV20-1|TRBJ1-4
CSARGQGLFF
TGCAGTGCTCGCGGACAGGGGTTGTTTTTT
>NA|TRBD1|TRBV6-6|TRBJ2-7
CATTGALSYELYF
TGTGCCACCACAGGGGCCCTTTCCTACGAGCTGTACTTC
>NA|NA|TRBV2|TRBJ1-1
CARREDRMNTEAFF
TGTGCCAGGAGGGAGGACCGGATGAACACTGAAGCTTTCTTT
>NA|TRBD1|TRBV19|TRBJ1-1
CASSTMTGTNTEAFF
TGTGCCAGTAGCACAATGACAGGGACAAACACTGAAGCTTTCTTT
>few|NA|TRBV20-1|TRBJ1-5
CSARYAGDHQPQHF
TGCAGTGCTAGATACGCGGGGGACCATCAGCCCCAGCATTTT
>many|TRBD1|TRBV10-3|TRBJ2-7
CAISGQGVTYEQYF
TGTGCCATCAGCGGACAGGGGGTAACCTACGAGCAGTACTTC
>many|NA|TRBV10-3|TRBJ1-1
CAISESPDNTEAFF
TGTGCCATCAGTGAGTCTCCAGACAACACTGAAGCTTTCTTT
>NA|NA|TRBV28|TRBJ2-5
CASRNGLPPAQYF
TGTGCCAGCAGAAACGGTCTCCCACCGGCCCAGTACTTC
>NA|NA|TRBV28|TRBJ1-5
CASSLFDTGTSNQPQHF
TGTGCCAGCAGTTTATTCGACACGGGGACGAGCAATCAGCCCCAGCATTTT
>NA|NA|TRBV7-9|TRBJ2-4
CASSLERPNEQYF
TGTGCCAGCAGCTTGGAACGTCCCAATGAGCAGTACTTC
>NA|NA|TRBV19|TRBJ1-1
CASSINSGMNTEAFF
TGTGCCAGTAGTATTAACAGCGGAATGAACACTGAAGCTTTCTTT
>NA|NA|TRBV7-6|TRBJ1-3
CAGSLSGLSGNTIYF
TGTGCCGGCAGCTTATCGGGGCTGTCTGGAAACACCATATATTTT
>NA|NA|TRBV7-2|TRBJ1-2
CASSRGGIENGYTF
TGTGCCAGCAGCCGCGGAGGTATAGAAAATGGCTACACCTTC
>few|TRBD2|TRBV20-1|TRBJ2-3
CSVPAGSSTDTQYF
TGCAGTGTCCCAGCGGGGTCTAGCACAGATACGCAGTATTTT
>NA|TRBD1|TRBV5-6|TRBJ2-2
CASSLTGVATGELFF
TGTGCCAGCAGCTTGACAGGGGTAGCTACCGGGGAGCTGTTTTTT
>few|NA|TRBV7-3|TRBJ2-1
CASSSSPTVIGAEQFF
TGTGCCAGCAGCTCATCCCCGACGGTTATTGGGGCGGAGCAGTTCTTC
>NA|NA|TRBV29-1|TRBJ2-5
CSVEDLGGQKETQYF
TGCAGCGTTGAAGATCTGGGGGGTCAGAAAGAGACCCAGTACTTC
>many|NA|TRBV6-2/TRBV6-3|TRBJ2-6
CASSRDQQGELPLLSGANVLTF
TGTGCCAGCAGTCGTGACCAACAGGGAGAACTGCCTCTGCTCTCTGGGGCCAACGTCCTGACTTTC
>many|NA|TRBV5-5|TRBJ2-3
CASSLWGTAGDTQYF
TGTGCCAGCAGCTTGTGGGGAACGGCAGGGGATACGCAGTATTTT
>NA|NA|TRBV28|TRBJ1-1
CASSLMLLMNTEAFF
TGTGCCAGCAGTTTGATGTTGCTGATGAACACTGAAGCTTTCTTT
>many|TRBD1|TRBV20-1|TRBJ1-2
CSAGQASYGYTF
TGCAGTGCTGGACAGGCCTCGTATGGCTACACCTTC
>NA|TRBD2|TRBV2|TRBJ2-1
CASTGLAPNEQFF
TGTGCCAGCACCGGACTAGCGCCAAATGAGCAGTTCTTC
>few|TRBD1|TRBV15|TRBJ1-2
CATSRGQGGYGYTF
TGTGCCACCAGCAGAGGACAGGGGGGCTATGGCTACACCTTC
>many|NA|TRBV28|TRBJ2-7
CVCVGTAYEQYF
TGTGTATGTGTGGGAACTGCCTACGAGCAGTACTTC
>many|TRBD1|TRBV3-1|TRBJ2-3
CASSPSGTGADTQYF
TGTGCCAGCAGCCCATCCGGGACAGGGGCAGATACGCAGTATTTT
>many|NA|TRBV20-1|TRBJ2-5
CSASGGLGNQETQYF
TGCAGTGCTTCCGGCGGATTGGGGAACCAAGAGACCCAGTACTTC
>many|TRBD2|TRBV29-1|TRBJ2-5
CSVGTSGVSGTQYF
TGCAGCGTGGGGACTAGCGGGGTATCAGGGACCCAGTACTTC
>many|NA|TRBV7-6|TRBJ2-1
CASSSQGYEQFF
TGTGCCAGCAGCTCCCAAGGGTATGAGCAGTTCTTC
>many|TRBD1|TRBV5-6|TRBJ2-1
CASSPDRVSSNEQFF
TGTGCCAGCAGCCCGGACAGGGTATCCTCCAATGAGCAGTTCTTC
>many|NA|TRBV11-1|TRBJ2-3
CASSPLPGDTQYF
TGTGCCAGCAGCCCCCTTCCTGGAGATACGCAGTATTTT
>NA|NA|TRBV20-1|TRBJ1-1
CSASGLRGLAFF
TGCAGTGCCAGTGGGCTGAGAGGGTTAGCTTTCTTT
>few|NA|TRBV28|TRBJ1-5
CASSLFRGAQHF
TGTGCCAGCAGTTTATTCCGGGGAGCCCAGCATTTT
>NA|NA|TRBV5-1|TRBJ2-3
CASSRRGDRTDTQYF
TGCGCCAGCAGCCGCCGCGGCGATCGCACAGATACGCAGTATTTT
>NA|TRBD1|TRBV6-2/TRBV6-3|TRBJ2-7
CASRSLRTGTYEQYF
TGTGCCAGCAGATCCCTAAGGACAGGGACCTACGAGCAGTACTTC
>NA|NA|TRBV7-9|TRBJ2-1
CASSLAGQLKGDNEQFF
TGTGCCAGCAGCTTAGCCGGGCAGCTCAAGGGTGACAATGAGCAGTTCTTC
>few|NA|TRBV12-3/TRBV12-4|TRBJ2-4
CASERRGGLVKNIQYF
TGTGCCAGCGAGCGCAGAGGGGGTCTCGTCAAAAACATTCAGTACTTC
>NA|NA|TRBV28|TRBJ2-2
CASKYTGDTGELFF
TGTGCCAGCAAGTACACGGGGGACACCGGGGAGCTGTTTTTT
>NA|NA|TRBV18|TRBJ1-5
CASSLMDSNQPQHF
TGTGCCAGCTCCCTTATGGATAGCAATCAGCCCCAGCATTTT
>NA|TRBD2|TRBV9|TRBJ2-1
CASSVDGGAHNEQFF
TGTGCCAGCAGCGTAGACGGGGGGGCCCACAATGAGCAGTTCTTC
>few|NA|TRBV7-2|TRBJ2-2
CASSLEGGRFGELFF
TGTGCCAGCAGCTTGGAAGGGGGGAGGTTCGGGGAGCTGTTTTTT
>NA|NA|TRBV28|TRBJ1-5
CASSPYSGNQPQHF
TGTGCCAGCAGTCCTTACAGCGGCAATCAGCCCCAGCATTTT
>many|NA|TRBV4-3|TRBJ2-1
CASSPHSSLGVDEQFF
TGCGCCAGCAGCCCGCACTCTAGCTTAGGGGTTGATGAGCAGTTCTTC
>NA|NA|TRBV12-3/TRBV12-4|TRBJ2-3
CASSFGRGRSQYF
TGTGCCAGCAGTTTTGGCCGGGGCAGATCGCAGTATTTT
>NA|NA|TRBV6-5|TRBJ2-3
CASSYSGAATDTQYF
TGTGCCAGCAGTTACTCAGGGGCGGCGACAGATACGCAGTATTTT
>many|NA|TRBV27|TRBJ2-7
CASSPLPLYSSYEQYF
TGTGCCAGCAGTCCCCTCCCACTATATTCCTCCTACGAGCAGTACTTC
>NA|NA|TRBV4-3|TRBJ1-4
CASSQATAINEKLFF
TGCGCCAGCAGCCAAGCAACAGCTATTAATGAAAAACTGTTTTTT
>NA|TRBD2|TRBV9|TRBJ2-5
CASSWGGEETQYF
TGTGCCAGCAGTTGGGGGGGTGAGGAGACCCAGTACTTC
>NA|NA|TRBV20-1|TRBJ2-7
CSASRGVGEQYF
TGCAGTGCTAGCAGGGGTGTGGGCGAGCAGTACTTC